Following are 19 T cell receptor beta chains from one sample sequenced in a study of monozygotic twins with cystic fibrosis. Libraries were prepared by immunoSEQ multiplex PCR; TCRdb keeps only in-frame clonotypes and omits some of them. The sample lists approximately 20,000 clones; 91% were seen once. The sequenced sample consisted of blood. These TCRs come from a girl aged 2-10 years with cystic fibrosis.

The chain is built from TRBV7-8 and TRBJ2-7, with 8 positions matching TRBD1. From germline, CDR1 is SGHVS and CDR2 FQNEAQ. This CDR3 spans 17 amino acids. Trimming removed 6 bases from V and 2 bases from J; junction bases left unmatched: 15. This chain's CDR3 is CASRIGPLRTGPYEQYF. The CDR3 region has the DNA TGTGCCAGCAGGATTGGCCCCCTCCGGACAGGGCCCTACGAGCAGTACTTC.

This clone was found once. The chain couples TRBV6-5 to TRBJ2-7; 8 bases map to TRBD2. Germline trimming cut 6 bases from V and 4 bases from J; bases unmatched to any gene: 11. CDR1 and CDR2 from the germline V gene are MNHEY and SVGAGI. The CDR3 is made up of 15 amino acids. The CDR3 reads CASSPPAAGEYEQYF. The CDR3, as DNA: TGTGCCAGCAGCCCCCCAGCAGCGGGAGAATACGAGCAGTACTTC.

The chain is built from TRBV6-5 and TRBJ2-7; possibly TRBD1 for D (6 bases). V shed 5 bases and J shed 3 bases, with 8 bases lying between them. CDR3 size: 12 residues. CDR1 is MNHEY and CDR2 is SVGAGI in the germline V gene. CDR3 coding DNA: TGTGCCAGCAGTCCAGGGGACTACGAGCAGTACTTC. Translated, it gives CASSPGDYEQYF.

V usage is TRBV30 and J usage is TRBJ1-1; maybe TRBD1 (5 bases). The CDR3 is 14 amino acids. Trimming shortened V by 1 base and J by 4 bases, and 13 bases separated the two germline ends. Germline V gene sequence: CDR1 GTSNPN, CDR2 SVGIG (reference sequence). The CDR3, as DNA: TGTGCCTGGAGTGCCCGACAGTCGGGCACTGAAGCTTTCTTT. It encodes CAWSARQSGTEAFF.

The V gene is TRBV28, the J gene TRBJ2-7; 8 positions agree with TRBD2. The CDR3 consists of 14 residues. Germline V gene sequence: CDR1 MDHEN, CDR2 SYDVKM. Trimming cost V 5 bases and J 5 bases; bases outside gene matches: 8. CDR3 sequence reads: CASSPLGGANEQYF. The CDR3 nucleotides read TGTGCCAGCAGTCCCCTCGGGGGGGCGAACGAGCAGTACTTC.

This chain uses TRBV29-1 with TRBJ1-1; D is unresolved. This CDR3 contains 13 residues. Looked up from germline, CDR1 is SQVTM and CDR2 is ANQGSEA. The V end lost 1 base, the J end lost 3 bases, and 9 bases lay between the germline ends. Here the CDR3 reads CSVEARGYTEAFF. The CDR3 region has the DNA TGCAGCGTTGAAGCTCGAGGATACACTGAAGCTTTCTTT.

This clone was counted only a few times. The CDR3, as DNA: TGTGCCAGTAGTAGAGAAAACATTCAGTACTTC. Translation: CASSRENIQYF. The chain links TRBV19 to TRBJ2-4; D is undetermined. In germline, CDR1 is LNHDA, CDR2 SQIVND (reference sequence). V lost 4 bases and J 5 bases, leaving 3 bases between the germline ends. The CDR3 spans 11 residues. The entire variable domain, with the rest obtained from reference TRBV19 and TRBJ2-4, is as follows: DGGITQSPKYLFRKEGQNVTLSCEQNLNHDAMYWYRQDPGQGLRLIYYSQIVNDFQKGDIAEGYSVSREKKESFPLTVTSAQKNPTAFYLCASSRENIQYFGAGTRLSVL.

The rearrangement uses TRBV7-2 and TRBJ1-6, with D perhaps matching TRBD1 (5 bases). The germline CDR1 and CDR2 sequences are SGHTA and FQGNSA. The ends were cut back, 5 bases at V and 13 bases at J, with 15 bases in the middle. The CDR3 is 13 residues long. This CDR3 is CASSLWDRGPLHF. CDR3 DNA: TGTGCCAGCAGCCTATGGGACCGGGGGCCCCTCCACTTT.

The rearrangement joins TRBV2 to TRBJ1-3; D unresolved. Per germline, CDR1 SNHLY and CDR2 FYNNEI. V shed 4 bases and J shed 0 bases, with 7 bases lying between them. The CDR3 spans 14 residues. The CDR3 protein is CASSALYSGNTIYF. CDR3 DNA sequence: TGTGCCAGCAGTGCTCTCTACTCTGGAAACACCATATATTTT.

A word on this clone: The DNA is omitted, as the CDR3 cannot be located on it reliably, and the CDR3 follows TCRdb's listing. CDR3 amino acids: CASSKVGSGNSNQPQHF. The rearrangement links TRBV21-1 to TRBJ1-5. TRBV21-1 is shown as a pseudogene. The CDR3 length is 17 residues, termini included.

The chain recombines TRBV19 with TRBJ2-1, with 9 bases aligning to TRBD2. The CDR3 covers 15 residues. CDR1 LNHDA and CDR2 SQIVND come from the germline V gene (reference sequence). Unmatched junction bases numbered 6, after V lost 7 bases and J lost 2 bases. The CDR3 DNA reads TGTGCCAGTATGGCGGGAGGGTCCACCTACAATGAGCAGTTCTTC. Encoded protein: CASMAGGSTYNEQFF. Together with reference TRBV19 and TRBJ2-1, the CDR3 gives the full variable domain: DGGITQSPKYLFRKEGQNVTLSCEQNLNHDAMYWYRQDPGQGLRLIYYSQIVNDFQKGDIAEGYSVSREKKESFPLTVTSAQKNPTAFYLCASMAGGSTYNEQFFGPGTRLTVL.

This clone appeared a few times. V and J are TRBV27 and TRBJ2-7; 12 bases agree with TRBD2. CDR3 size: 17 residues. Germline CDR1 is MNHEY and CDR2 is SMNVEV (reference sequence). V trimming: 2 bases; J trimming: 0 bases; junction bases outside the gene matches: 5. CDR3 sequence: CASSLTPGLAGSYEQYF. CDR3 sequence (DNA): TGTGCCAGCAGTTTAACCCCGGGACTAGCGGGCTCCTACGAGCAGTACTTC.

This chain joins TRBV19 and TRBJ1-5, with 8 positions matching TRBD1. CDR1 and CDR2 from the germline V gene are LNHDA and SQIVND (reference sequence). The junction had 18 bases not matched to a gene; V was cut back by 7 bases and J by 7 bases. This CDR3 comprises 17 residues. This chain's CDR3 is CASTNPLTGGAGQPQHF. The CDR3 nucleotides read TGTGCCAGTACCAACCCTCTAACAGGGGGGGCAGGCCAGCCCCAGCATTTT.

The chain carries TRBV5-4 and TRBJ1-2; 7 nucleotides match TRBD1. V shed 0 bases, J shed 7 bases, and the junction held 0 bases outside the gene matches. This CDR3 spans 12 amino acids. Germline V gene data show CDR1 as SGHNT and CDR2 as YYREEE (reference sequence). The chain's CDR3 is CASSLDRGGYTF. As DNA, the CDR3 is TGTGCCAGCAGCTTGGACAGGGGTGGCTACACCTTC.

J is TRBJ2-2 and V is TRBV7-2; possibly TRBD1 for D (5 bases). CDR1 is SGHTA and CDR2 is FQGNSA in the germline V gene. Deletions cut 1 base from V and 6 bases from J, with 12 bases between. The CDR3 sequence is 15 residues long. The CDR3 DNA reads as TGTGCCAGCAGCTTAGTGGGGCCACAGTCCGGGGAGCTGTTTTTT. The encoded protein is CASSLVGPQSGELFF.

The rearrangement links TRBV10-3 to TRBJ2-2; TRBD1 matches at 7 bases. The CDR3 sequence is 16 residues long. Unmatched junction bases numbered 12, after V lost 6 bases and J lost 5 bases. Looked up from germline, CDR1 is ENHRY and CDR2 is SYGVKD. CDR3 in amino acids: CAISDRVGTPTGELFF. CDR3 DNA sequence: TGTGCCATCAGCGACAGGGTCGGCACCCCAACCGGGGAGCTGTTTTTT.

In DNA, the CDR3 is TGCGCCAGCAGCTTGGAACAGGGGGCTGGCATTGATGGCTACACCTTC. Encoded protein: CASSLEQGAGIDGYTF. This sequence joins TRBV5-1 and TRBJ1-2; 9 bases align to TRBD1. Germline V CDR1 and CDR2: SGHRS, YFSETQ. The trim removed 0 bases at V and 6 bases at J, leaving 9 bases unmatched. The CDR3 spans 16 residues.

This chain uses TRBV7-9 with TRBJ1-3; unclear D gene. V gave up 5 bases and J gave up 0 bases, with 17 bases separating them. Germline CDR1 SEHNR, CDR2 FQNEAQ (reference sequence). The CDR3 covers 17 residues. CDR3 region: CASSPPIWPNSGNTIYF. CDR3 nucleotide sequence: TGTGCCAGCAGCCCTCCGATTTGGCCGAACTCTGGAAACACCATATATTTT.

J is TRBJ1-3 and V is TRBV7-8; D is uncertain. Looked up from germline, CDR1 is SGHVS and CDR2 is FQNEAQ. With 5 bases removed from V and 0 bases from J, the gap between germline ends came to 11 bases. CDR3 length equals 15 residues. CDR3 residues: CASSPTESSGNTIYF. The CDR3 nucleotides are TGTGCCAGCAGCCCCACAGAGAGCTCTGGAAACACCATATATTTT.